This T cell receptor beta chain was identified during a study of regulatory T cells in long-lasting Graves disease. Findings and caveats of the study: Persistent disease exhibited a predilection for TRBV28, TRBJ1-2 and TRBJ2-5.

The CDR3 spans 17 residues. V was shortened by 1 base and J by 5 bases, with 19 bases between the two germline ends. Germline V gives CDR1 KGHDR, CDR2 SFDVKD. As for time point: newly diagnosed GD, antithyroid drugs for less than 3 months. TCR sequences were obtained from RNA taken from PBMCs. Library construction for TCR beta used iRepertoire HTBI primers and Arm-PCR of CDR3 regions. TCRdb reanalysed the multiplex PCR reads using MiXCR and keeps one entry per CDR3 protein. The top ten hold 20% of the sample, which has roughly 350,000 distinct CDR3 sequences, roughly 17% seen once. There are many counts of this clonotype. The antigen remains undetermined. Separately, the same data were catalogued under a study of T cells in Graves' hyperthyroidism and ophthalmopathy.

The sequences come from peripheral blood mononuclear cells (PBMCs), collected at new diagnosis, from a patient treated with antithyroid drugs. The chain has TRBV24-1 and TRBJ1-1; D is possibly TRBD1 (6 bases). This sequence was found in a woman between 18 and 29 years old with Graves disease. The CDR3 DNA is TGTGCCACCAGTGATTTCAAAGAGGGGGGCAAGAGAACTGAAGCTTTCTTT. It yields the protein CATSDFKEGGKRTEAFF.